These 25 T cell receptor beta chains were all obtained from the same sample, sequenced in a study of sequential checkpoint blockade in melanoma. As for treatment: randomized to nivolumab then ipilimumab (arm A) or the reverse (arm B). The table came from immunoSEQ multiplex PCR; TCRdb's copy has only in-frame clones and leaves some out. The data contain roughly 11,000 clones, about four fifths of them singletons. The material sequenced was CD8+ T cells sorted from blood (inferred from file names), taken from a patient given nivolumab and ipilimumab in sequence. Source of these receptors: a human donor with melanoma.

CDR3 amino acids: CASSLRGPGYEQYF. Here the CDR3 DNA reads TGTGCCAGCAGTTTGCGGGGGCCAGGTTACGAGCAGTACTTC. This chain uses TRBV9 with TRBJ2-7; maybe TRBD2 (7 bases). Germline V gives CDR1 SGDLS, CDR2 YYNGEE. The ends were cut back, 5 bases at V and 4 bases at J, with 16 bases in the middle. The CDR3 runs 14 residues.

The chain recombines TRBV5-1 with TRBJ1-4; D is possibly TRBD1 (5 bases). The CDR3 totals 16 residues. Germline-derived CDR1 and CDR2 are SGHRS and YFSETQ. The V end was cut by 4 bases, the J end by 8 bases, with 21 bases between. The CDR3 sequence: CASSPNRNAIPEKLFF. The CDR3 coding sequence is TGCGCCAGCAGCCCTAACAGGAACGCTATCCCCGAAAAACTGTTTTTT.

J is TRBJ2-1 and V is TRBV2; no firm D call. V lost 7 bases, J lost 8 bases, and 9 bases lay in between. The germline CDR1 and CDR2 sequences are SNHLY and FYNNEI. This CDR3 region has 11 residues. The CDR3 loop is CASIGNHEQFF. CDR3 nucleotide sequence: TGTGCCAGCATCGGTAATCATGAGCAGTTCTTC.

The CDR3 is CASWATGGYGYTF. The CDR3 DNA is TGCGCCAGCTGGGCGACAGGAGGCTATGGCTACACCTTC. This rearrangement joins TRBV5-1 to TRBJ1-2, with D possibly TRBD1 on 6 matching bases. CDR3 size: 13 residues. Between the trimmed V and J ends, which lost 7 bases and 4 bases, there was a span of 14 bases. The germline CDR1 and CDR2 sequences are SGHRS and YFSETQ.

The table lists this clone with a count of one. The chain carries TRBV7-9 and TRBJ2-5, with TRBD2 matching over 8 bases. After removal of 2 bases from V and 2 bases from J, the junction contained 1 base not matched to a gene. Germline loops: CDR1 SEHNR, CDR2 FQNEAQ (reference sequence). The CDR3 consists of 14 residues. DNA for the CDR3: TGTGCCAGCAGCTTATCGGGGGGGCAAGAGACCCAGTACTTC. Translating it yields CASSLSGGQETQYF. Full variable domain (outside the CDR3, taken from reference TRBV7-9 and TRBJ2-5): DTGVSQNPRHKITKRGQNVTFRCDPISEHNRLYWYRQTLGQGPEFLTYFQNEAQLEKSRLLSDRFSAERPKGSFSTLEIQRTEQGDSAMYLCASSLSGGQETQYFGPGTRLLVL.

The CDR3 spells CASSLSNRGDSDGYTF. In DNA form, the CDR3 reads TGTGCCAGCAGCTTATCGAACAGGGGAGATTCTGATGGCTACACCTTC. The V and J genes are TRBV7-9 and TRBJ1-2, with 7 bases aligning to TRBD1. Trimming took 2 bases from V and 6 from J; bases not matched to a gene: 12. The CDR3 sequence is 16 residues long. Germline V gives CDR1 SEHNR, CDR2 FQNEAQ (reference sequence).

This clone was seen only a few times. This rearrangement joins TRBV4-1 to TRBJ2-3; D is ambiguous. Deletions cut 3 bases from V and 2 bases from J, with 6 bases between. The CDR3 runs 13 residues. Germline V lookup: CDR1 MGHRA, CDR2 YSYEKL. CDR3 nucleotide sequence: TGCGCCAGCAGCCAGGTACACACAGATACGCAGTATTTT. This sequence encodes CASSQVHTDTQYF.

The genes are TRBV29-1 and TRBJ2-5; unclear D gene. The germline V gene encodes CDR1 SQVTM and CDR2 ANQGSEA. The CDR3 has 11 residues. Trimming took off 3 bases at V and 5 bases at J, with 7 bases between the two ends. Written as DNA, the CDR3 is TGCAGCGTTGAGAGCAAGGAGACCCAGTACTTC. Translating gives CSVESKETQYF.

DNA of the CDR3: TGTGCCAGCAGCGCCGCCCAGGGTTACTACGAGCAGTACTTC. Translating it yields CASSAAQGYYEQYF. The chain links TRBV13 to TRBJ2-7; D might be TRBD1 (5 bases). V lost 5 bases, J lost 3 bases, and 14 bases lay in between. The CDR3 totals 14 residues. Germline CDR1 is PRHDT and CDR2 is FYEKMQ (reference sequence).

This chain joins TRBV2 and TRBJ2-7, with D perhaps TRBD2 (6 bases). CDR3 length: 14 amino acids. The V gene lost 4 bases and the J gene lost 2 bases, with 12 bases spanning the gap. The V gene's germline CDR1 is SNHLY and CDR2 FYNNEI. The CDR3 DNA reads as TGTGCCAGCAGTGTACTAGCCGGGGCCTACGAGCAGTACTTC. Its translation is CASSVLAGAYEQYF.

CDR3 coding DNA: TGCAGCGTTGAAACCCTGGCGTGGAGGGATGGCGCAGATACGCAGTATTTT. As protein: CSVETLAWRDGADTQYF. The chain employs TRBV29-1 and TRBJ2-3; D perhaps matches TRBD2 (6 bases). The CDR3 is 17 amino acids. The V gene's germline CDR1 is SQVTM and CDR2 ANQGSEA. The V gene lost 2 bases and the J gene lost 4 bases, with 22 bases spanning the gap.

The gene calls are TRBV30 and TRBJ2-1; 11 bases fit TRBD2. The ends lost 1 base at V and 3 bases at J; junction bases unmatched: 8. In germline, CDR1 is GTSNPN, CDR2 SVGIG (reference sequence). This CDR3 comprises 17 residues. DNA for the CDR3: TGTGCCTGGAGTGGGATACTAGCGGGGGATATCTACAATGAGCAGTTCTTC. It yields the protein CAWSGILAGDIYNEQFF.

The V and J genes are TRBV9 and TRBJ2-3; the match to TRBD2 covers 9 bases. The germline CDR1 and CDR2 sequences are SGDLS and YYNGEE. This CDR3 is 15 amino acids long. Losses at the gene ends were 0 bases for V and 6 bases for J; bases not matched to a gene: 5. The CDR3 sequence is CASSVESGGIDTQYF. The CDR3 DNA is TGTGCCAGCAGCGTAGAAAGCGGGGGGATCGATACGCAGTATTTT.

The CDR3 spells CASTVRDRSNYEQYF. The CDR3 nucleotides read TGTGCCAGCACCGTCCGGGACAGGAGTAACTACGAGCAGTACTTC. This chain connects TRBV6-1 to TRBJ2-7; 8 positions agree with TRBD1. This CDR3 contains 15 residues. Germline V gene sequence: CDR1 MNHNS, CDR2 SASEGT. V lost 7 bases and J lost 3; bases outside the gene matches: 11.

The V gene is TRBV6-1, the J gene TRBJ1-5, with 10 bases identical to TRBD1. Looked up from germline, CDR1 is MNHNS and CDR2 is SASEGT. The CDR3 contains 15 residues. With V trimmed by 7 bases and J by 3 bases, 6 bases remained unmatched. CDR3 in amino acids: CASNGDRGYNQPQHF. The CDR3 bases are TGTGCCAGCAATGGGGACAGGGGTTACAATCAGCCCCAGCATTTT.

This clone appeared a few times. The rearrangement uses TRBV11-3 and TRBJ1-1; D not certain. The CDR3 runs 15 residues. Per the germline V gene, CDR1 is SGHNT and CDR2 is YENEEA. CDR3 sequence (DNA): TGTGAGCGAGCAAGGAGGGAAGTAGTGAACACTGAAGCTTTCTTT. Translation gives CERARREVVNTEAFF.

The V gene is TRBV27, the J gene TRBJ2-5, with D possibly being TRBD2 (7 bases). The CDR3 runs to 15 residues. Looked up from germline, CDR1 is MNHEY and CDR2 is SMNVEV (reference sequence). V shed 5 bases and J shed 4 bases, with 17 bases lying between them. The DNA of the CDR3 is TGTGCCAGCAGTACCCTCGGGGGGCGGGGAGAGACCCAGTACTTC. Protein: CASSTLGGRGETQYF.

The chain has TRBV27 and TRBJ2-7; D unresolved. Per the germline V gene, CDR1 is MNHEY and CDR2 is SMNVEV (reference sequence). The CDR3 is 13 residues long. V was pared by 5 bases and J by 5 bases, with 13 bases between. The CDR3 DNA follows: TGTGCCAGCAGTCCCAACCCGGGTGACGAGCAGTACTTC. It codes for CASSPNPGDEQYF.

This chain links TRBV6-5 with TRBJ2-7; no definite D call. The CDR3 consists of 9 residues. CDR1 and CDR2 (germline): MNHEY, SVGAGI. Trimming cost V 10 bases and J 4 bases, with 5 bases left between them. The CDR3 reads CANLYEQYF. The CDR3 DNA is TGTGCCAACTTATACGAGCAGTACTTC.

V is TRBV30 and J is TRBJ1-1; 8 bases agree with TRBD1. Unmatched junction bases numbered 3, after V lost 2 bases and J lost 1 base. Germline V gene sequence: CDR1 GTSNPN, CDR2 SVGIG (reference sequence). The CDR3 totals 14 residues. CDR3 sequence: CAWSSGQENTEAFF. The DNA for the CDR3 is TGTGCCTGGAGTTCGGGACAGGAGAACACTGAAGCTTTCTTT.

The gene calls are TRBV2 and TRBJ2-7, with 8 bases lining up with TRBD1. The CDR3 spans 17 residues. The V gene's germline CDR1 is SNHLY and CDR2 FYNNEI. The V and J ends lost 0 bases and 6 bases, in that order; junction bases with no gene match: 13. The CDR3 is CASSEALQDRAGSEQYF. CDR3 bases: TGTGCCAGCAGTGAAGCGCTCCAGGACAGGGCGGGCTCCGAGCAGTACTTC. Full variable domain (missing parts from reference TRBV2 and TRBJ2-7): EPEVTQTPSHQVTQMGQEVILRCVPISNHLYFYWYRQILGQKVEFLVSFYNNEISEKSEIFDDQFSVERPDGSNFTLKIRSTKLEDSAMYFCASSEALQDRAGSEQYFGPGTRLTVT.

This clone was detected only a few times. The rearrangement links TRBV10-1 to TRBJ2-1; 9 bases are shared with TRBD1. J lost 6 bases, V lost 9 bases, and 18 bases had no gene match. The CDR3 consists of 17 residues. From germline, CDR1 is WNHNN and CDR2 SYGVQD (reference sequence). CDR3 bases: TGCGCCAGGATTAGGGGGTGCAAGGGACAGGGCACCAATGAGCAGTTCTTC. Protein: CARIRGCKGQGTNEQFF.

CDR3 sequence reads: CASSLGTSQETQYF. The CDR3 coding sequence is TGTGCCAGCAGCCTCGGGACTTCCCAAGAGACCCAGTACTTC. The chain couples TRBV7-6 to TRBJ2-5; a possible D gene is TRBD2 (6 bases). Trimming left V 5 bases short and J 1 base short, with 11 bases between. The CDR3 runs 14 residues. CDR1 and CDR2 (germline): SGHVS, FNYEAQ. Based on the CDR3 plus reference TRBV7-6 and TRBJ2-5, the full variable domain is GAGVSQSPRYKVTKRGQDVALRCDPISGHVSLYWYRQALGQGPEFLTYFNYEAQQDKSGLPNDRFSAERPEGSISTLTIQRTEQRDSAMYRCASSLGTSQETQYFGPGTRLLVL.

This clone was found once. DNA for the CDR3: TGTGCCAGCAGTGAAGAAGACAGGGGATTTGACGAGCAGTACTTC. It translates to CASSEEDRGFDEQYF. V usage is TRBV25-1 and J usage is TRBJ2-7, with 8 bases fitting TRBD1. Trimming at V came to 2 bases and at J to 5 bases, leaving 8 bases not matched to a gene. CDR3 length: 15 residues. In germline, CDR1 is MGHDK, CDR2 SYGVNS.

The chain links TRBV6-5 to TRBJ2-1; D not certain. Germline V gene data show CDR1 as MNHEY and CDR2 as SVGAGI. CDR3 size: 14 residues. Between the trimmed V and J ends, which lost 3 bases and 4 bases, there was a span of 10 bases. The CDR3 protein is CASSYQDMYNEQFF. CDR3 sequence (DNA): TGTGCCAGCAGTTATCAGGATATGTACAATGAGCAGTTCTTC.